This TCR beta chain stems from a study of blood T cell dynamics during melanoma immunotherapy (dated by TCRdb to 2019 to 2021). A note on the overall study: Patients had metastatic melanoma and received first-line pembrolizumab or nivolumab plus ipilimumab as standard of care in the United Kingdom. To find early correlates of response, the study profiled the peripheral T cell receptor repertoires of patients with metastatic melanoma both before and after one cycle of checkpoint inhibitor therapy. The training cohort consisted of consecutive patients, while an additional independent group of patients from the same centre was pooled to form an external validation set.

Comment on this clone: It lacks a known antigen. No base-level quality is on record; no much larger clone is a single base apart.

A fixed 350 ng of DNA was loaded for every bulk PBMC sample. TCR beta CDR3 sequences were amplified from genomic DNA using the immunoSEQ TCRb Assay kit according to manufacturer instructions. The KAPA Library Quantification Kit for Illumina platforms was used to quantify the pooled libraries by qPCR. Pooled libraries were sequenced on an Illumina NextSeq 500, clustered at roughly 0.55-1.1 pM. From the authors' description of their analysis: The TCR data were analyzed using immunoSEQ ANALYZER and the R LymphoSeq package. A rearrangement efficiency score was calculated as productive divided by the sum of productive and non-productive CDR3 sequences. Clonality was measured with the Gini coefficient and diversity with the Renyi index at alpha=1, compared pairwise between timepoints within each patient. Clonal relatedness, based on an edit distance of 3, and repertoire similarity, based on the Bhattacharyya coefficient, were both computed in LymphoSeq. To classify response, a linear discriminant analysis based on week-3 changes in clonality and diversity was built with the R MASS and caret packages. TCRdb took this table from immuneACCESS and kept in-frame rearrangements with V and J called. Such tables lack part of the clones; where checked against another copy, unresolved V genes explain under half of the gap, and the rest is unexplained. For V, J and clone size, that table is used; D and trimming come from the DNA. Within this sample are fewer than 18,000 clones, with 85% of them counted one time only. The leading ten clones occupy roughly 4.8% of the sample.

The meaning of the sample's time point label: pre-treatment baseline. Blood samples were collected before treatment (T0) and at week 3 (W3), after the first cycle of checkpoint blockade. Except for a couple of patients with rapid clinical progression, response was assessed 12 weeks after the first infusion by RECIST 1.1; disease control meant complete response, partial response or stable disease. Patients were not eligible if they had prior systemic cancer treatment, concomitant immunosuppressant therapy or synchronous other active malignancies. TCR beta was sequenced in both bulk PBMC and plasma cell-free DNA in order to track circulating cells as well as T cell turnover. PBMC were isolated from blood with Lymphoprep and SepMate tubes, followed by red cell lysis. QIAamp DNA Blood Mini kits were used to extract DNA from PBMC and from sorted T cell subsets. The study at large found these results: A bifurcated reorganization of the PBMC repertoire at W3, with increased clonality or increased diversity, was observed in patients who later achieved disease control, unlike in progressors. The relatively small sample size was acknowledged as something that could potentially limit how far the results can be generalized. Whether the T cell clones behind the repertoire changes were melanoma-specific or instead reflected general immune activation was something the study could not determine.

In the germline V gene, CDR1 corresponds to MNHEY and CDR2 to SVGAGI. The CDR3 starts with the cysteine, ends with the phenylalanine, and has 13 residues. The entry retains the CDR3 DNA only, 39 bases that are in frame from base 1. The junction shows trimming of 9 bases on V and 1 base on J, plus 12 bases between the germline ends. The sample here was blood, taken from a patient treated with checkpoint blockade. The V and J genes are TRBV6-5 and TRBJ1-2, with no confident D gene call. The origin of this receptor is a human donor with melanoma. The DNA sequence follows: TGTGCCAGTTCCCTAGGGTTTAACTATGGCTACACCTTC. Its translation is CASSLGFNYGYTF.